A selection of T cell receptor beta chains follows, all from one sample in a study of T cell changes during pregnancy in multiple sclerosis. Sequenced by immunoSEQ multiplex PCR; TCRdb stores in-frame clones only, minus some. The repertoire consists of around 88,000 clones, with roughly nine tenths occurring once and the leading ten covering approximately 2.5%. The sample in question was peripheral blood, obtained in the first trimester of pregnancy. The receptors here all came from a female donor with multiple sclerosis, enrolled in a pregnancy study. The CDR3 runs from the conserved cysteine through the conserved F or W. The order of the fields is J gene, V gene, clone size, D gene, CDR3 protein, CDR3 DNA. D genes are given only for firm matches. The size field is filled for only some rows; it gives once, few, many or a size class.

J gene: TRBJ1-2; V gene: TRBV6-1; clone size: -; D gene: -; CDR3 protein: CASSHLPGALLGYTF; CDR3 DNA: TGTGCCAGCAGCCACCTGCCGGGTGCCTTACTTGGCTACACCTTC
J gene: TRBJ2-4; V gene: TRBV4-3; clone size: -; D gene: -; CDR3 protein: CASSQDRGWDQYF; CDR3 DNA: TGCGCCAGCAGCCAAGATAGGGGATGGGATCAGTACTTC
J gene: TRBJ1-2; V gene: TRBV7-2; clone size: -; D gene: TRBD1; CDR3 protein: CASSSRQGNYGYTF; CDR3 DNA: TGTGCCAGCAGCTCACGACAGGGGAACTATGGCTACACCTTC
J gene: TRBJ2-3; V gene: TRBV2; clone size: -; D gene: -; CDR3 protein: CASSEGDLRGDTQYF; CDR3 DNA: TGTGCCAGCAGTGAAGGGGATCTCCGGGGGGATACGCAGTATTTT
J gene: TRBJ1-2; V gene: TRBV7-9; clone size: -; D gene: TRBD1; CDR3 protein: CASSDRDRGRNGYTF; CDR3 DNA: TGTGCCAGCAGCGACCGGGACAGGGGGCGCAATGGCTACACCTTC
J gene: TRBJ2-7; V gene: TRBV7-2; clone size: -; D gene: TRBD1; CDR3 protein: CASSADRSSYEQYF; CDR3 DNA: TGTGCCAGCAGCGCGGACAGGAGCTCCTACGAGCAGTACTTC
J gene: TRBJ2-1; V gene: TRBV19; clone size: -; D gene: TRBD2; CDR3 protein: CASSIDLAGDEQFF; CDR3 DNA: TGTGCCAGTAGTATAGATCTAGCGGGAGACGAGCAGTTCTTC
J gene: TRBJ2-3; V gene: TRBV27; clone size: -; D gene: -; CDR3 protein: CASSERASTDTQYF; CDR3 DNA: TGTGCCAGCAGTGAGAGGGCTTCGACAGATACGCAGTATTTT
J gene: TRBJ2-1; V gene: TRBV7-2; clone size: once; D gene: -; CDR3 protein: CASSPPNPHHNEQFF; CDR3 DNA: TGTGCCAGCAGCCCTCCGAACCCACACCACAATGAGCAGTTCTTC
J gene: TRBJ1-5; V gene: TRBV4-3; clone size: medium-sized; D gene: -; CDR3 protein: CASSQVQGVDQPQHF; CDR3 DNA: TGCGCCAGCAGCCAAGTACAGGGAGTGGATCAGCCCCAGCATTTT
J gene: TRBJ2-7; V gene: TRBV5-4; clone size: -; D gene: TRBD2; CDR3 protein: CASSDGLAGAYEQYF; CDR3 DNA: TGTGCCAGCAGCGACGGACTAGCGGGGGCCTACGAGCAGTACTTC
J gene: TRBJ1-1; V gene: TRBV13; clone size: few; D gene: TRBD1; CDR3 protein: CASSLRGLTEAFF; CDR3 DNA: TGTGCCAGCAGCCTCAGGGGGCTCACTGAAGCTTTCTTT
J gene: TRBJ2-2; V gene: TRBV5-6; clone size: -; D gene: -; CDR3 protein: CASSLRQVYTGELFF; CDR3 DNA: TGTGCCAGCAGCTTGCGACAGGTTTACACCGGGGAGCTGTTTTTT
J gene: TRBJ1-4; V gene: TRBV30; clone size: few; D gene: -; CDR3 protein: CAWSVWGGSEKLFF; CDR3 DNA: TGTGCCTGGAGTGTATGGGGAGGTAGTGAAAAACTGTTTTTT
J gene: TRBJ2-5; V gene: TRBV2; clone size: -; D gene: -; CDR3 protein: CASIGLAETQYF; CDR3 DNA: TGTGCCAGCATAGGGCTAGCGGAGACCCAGTACTTC
J gene: TRBJ1-2; V gene: TRBV7-8; clone size: -; D gene: -; CDR3 protein: CASSKGTAPDGYTF; CDR3 DNA: TGTGCCAGCAGCAAAGGGACTGCTCCTGACGGCTACACCTTC
J gene: TRBJ1-5; V gene: TRBV10-3; clone size: -; D gene: -; CDR3 protein: CAIRGGENQPQHF; CDR3 DNA: TGTGCCATCCGCGGAGGGGAGAATCAGCCCCAGCATTTT
J gene: TRBJ2-7; V gene: TRBV11-2; clone size: -; D gene: TRBD2; CDR3 protein: CASSILAGVIYEQYF; CDR3 DNA: TGTGCCAGCAGCATACTAGCGGGGGTCATATACGAGCAGTACTTC
J gene: TRBJ1-6; V gene: TRBV6-6; clone size: -; D gene: TRBD1; CDR3 protein: CASWPGQSNSPLHF; CDR3 DNA: TGTGCCAGTTGGCCGGGACAGTCTAATTCACCCCTCCACTTT
J gene: TRBJ2-1; V gene: TRBV19; clone size: -; D gene: TRBD2; CDR3 protein: CASSISRGAGGIPAQFF; CDR3 DNA: TGTGCCAGTAGTATATCTAGGGGAGCGGGGGGGATTCCCGCGCAGTTCTTC
J gene: TRBJ1-2; V gene: TRBV2; clone size: once; D gene: -; CDR3 protein: CASTAGKVGYTF; CDR3 DNA: TGTGCCAGCACGGCAGGGAAAGTTGGCTACACCTTC
J gene: TRBJ2-7; V gene: TRBV7-6; clone size: -; D gene: -; CDR3 protein: CASSISRGYEQYF; CDR3 DNA: TGTGCCAGCAGCATAAGCAGGGGATACGAGCAGTACTTC
J gene: TRBJ1-5; V gene: TRBV5-5; clone size: -; D gene: TRBD1; CDR3 protein: CASSGTGNQPQHF; CDR3 DNA: TGTGCCAGCAGCGGGACAGGGAATCAGCCCCAGCATTTT
J gene: TRBJ1-3; V gene: TRBV7-9; clone size: -; D gene: TRBD1; CDR3 protein: CASSLGTGLGNTIYF; CDR3 DNA: TGTGCCAGCAGCTTAGGGACAGGGTTGGGAAACACCATATATTTT
J gene: TRBJ2-6; V gene: TRBV9; clone size: -; D gene: -; CDR3 protein: CASSFLTRPSGANVLTF; CDR3 DNA: TGTGCCAGCAGCTTCCTGACTCGCCCCTCTGGGGCCAACGTCCTGACTTTC
J gene: TRBJ1-1; V gene: TRBV6-5; clone size: -; D gene: -; CDR3 protein: CASKKQVMNTEAFF; CDR3 DNA: TGTGCCAGCAAGAAGCAGGTAATGAACACTGAAGCTTTCTTT
J gene: TRBJ2-1; V gene: TRBV19; clone size: -; D gene: -; CDR3 protein: CASSILWSEQFF; CDR3 DNA: TGTGCCAGTAGTATTCTTTGGAGTGAGCAGTTCTTC
J gene: TRBJ2-7; V gene: TRBV27; clone size: -; D gene: TRBD2; CDR3 protein: CASSFRTSGRALGEQYF; CDR3 DNA: TGTGCCAGCAGTTTCCGGACTAGCGGGAGGGCCCTCGGCGAGCAGTACTTC
J gene: TRBJ2-1; V gene: TRBV7-9; clone size: -; D gene: TRBD1; CDR3 protein: CASSGWDRGNEQFF; CDR3 DNA: TGTGCCAGCAGCGGGTGGGACAGGGGCAATGAGCAGTTCTTC
J gene: TRBJ1-2; V gene: TRBV7-9; clone size: few; D gene: TRBD1; CDR3 protein: CASSPRTGNYGYTF; CDR3 DNA: TGTGCCAGCAGCCCCCGGACAGGGAACTATGGCTACACCTTC
J gene: TRBJ2-7; V gene: TRBV9; clone size: -; D gene: TRBD2; CDR3 protein: CASSVSGETAYEQYF; CDR3 DNA: TGTGCCAGCAGCGTTAGCGGGGAGACAGCCTACGAGCAGTACTTC
J gene: TRBJ1-6; V gene: TRBV5-6; clone size: -; D gene: -; CDR3 protein: CASSLMPSGVNNSPLHF; CDR3 DNA: TGTGCCAGCAGCTTGATGCCCAGCGGCGTCAATAATTCACCCCTCCACTTT
J gene: TRBJ2-3; V gene: TRBV4-3; clone size: -; D gene: -; CDR3 protein: CASSQDLTGADTQYF; CDR3 DNA: TGCGCCAGCAGCCAAGACCTGACGGGGGCAGATACGCAGTATTTT
J gene: TRBJ2-5; V gene: TRBV18; clone size: once; D gene: -; CDR3 protein: CASSQGSGETQYF; CDR3 DNA: TGTGCCAGCTCCCAGGGCTCCGGAGAGACCCAGTACTTC
J gene: TRBJ2-7; V gene: TRBV7-3; clone size: -; D gene: TRBD2; CDR3 protein: CASSPSGSSYEQYF; CDR3 DNA: TGTGCCAGCAGCCCTAGCGGGAGCTCCTACGAGCAGTACTTC
J gene: TRBJ2-1; V gene: TRBV4-1; clone size: -; D gene: -; CDR3 protein: CASSQLIASSYNEQFF; CDR3 DNA: TGCGCCAGCAGCCAACTCATAGCCAGCTCCTACAATGAGCAGTTCTTC
J gene: TRBJ1-6; V gene: TRBV12-5; clone size: few; D gene: -; CDR3 protein: CASGLGGSPLHF; CDR3 DNA: TGTGCTAGTGGCCTAGGGGGTTCACCCCTCCACTTT
J gene: TRBJ2-7; V gene: TRBV11-2; clone size: -; D gene: -; CDR3 protein: CASSLEPGSSYEQYF; CDR3 DNA: TGTGCCAGCAGCTTAGAACCTGGGAGCTCCTACGAGCAGTACTTC
J gene: TRBJ2-3; V gene: TRBV19; clone size: -; D gene: TRBD2; CDR3 protein: CASSIVLGGGYVYF; CDR3 DNA: TGTGCCAGTAGTATAGTCCTGGGGGGGGGATATGTGTATTTT
J gene: TRBJ1-5; V gene: TRBV28; clone size: -; D gene: -; CDR3 protein: CASSLMLYSNQPQHF; CDR3 DNA: TGTGCCAGCAGTTTAATGCTATATAGCAATCAGCCCCAGCATTTT
J gene: TRBJ2-7; V gene: TRBV4-1; clone size: -; D gene: -; CDR3 protein: CASSHIGTSYEQYF; CDR3 DNA: TGCGCCAGCAGCCATATTGGCACCTCCTACGAGCAGTACTTC
J gene: TRBJ2-7; V gene: TRBV11-3; clone size: -; D gene: -; CDR3 protein: CASSLASQYYEQYF; CDR3 DNA: TGTGCCAGCAGCTTAGCCTCACAGTATTACGAGCAGTACTTC
J gene: TRBJ1-1; V gene: TRBV6-1; clone size: -; D gene: -; CDR3 protein: CASSGTNSGFEAFF; CDR3 DNA: TGTGCCAGCAGTGGTACAAATTCGGGGTTTGAAGCTTTCTTT
J gene: TRBJ2-5; V gene: TRBV5-1; clone size: -; D gene: -; CDR3 protein: CASSPGFMGETQYF; CDR3 DNA: TGCGCCAGCAGCCCAGGGTTTATGGGAGAGACCCAGTACTTC
J gene: TRBJ2-1; V gene: TRBV6-6; clone size: -; D gene: -; CDR3 protein: CASTRRESNEQFF; CDR3 DNA: TGTGCCAGCACGAGAAGGGAGAGCAATGAGCAGTTCTTC
J gene: TRBJ1-1; V gene: TRBV28; clone size: few; D gene: TRBD1; CDR3 protein: CASRGQIMNTEAFF; CDR3 DNA: TGTGCCAGCAGGGGACAGATAATGAACACTGAAGCTTTCTTT